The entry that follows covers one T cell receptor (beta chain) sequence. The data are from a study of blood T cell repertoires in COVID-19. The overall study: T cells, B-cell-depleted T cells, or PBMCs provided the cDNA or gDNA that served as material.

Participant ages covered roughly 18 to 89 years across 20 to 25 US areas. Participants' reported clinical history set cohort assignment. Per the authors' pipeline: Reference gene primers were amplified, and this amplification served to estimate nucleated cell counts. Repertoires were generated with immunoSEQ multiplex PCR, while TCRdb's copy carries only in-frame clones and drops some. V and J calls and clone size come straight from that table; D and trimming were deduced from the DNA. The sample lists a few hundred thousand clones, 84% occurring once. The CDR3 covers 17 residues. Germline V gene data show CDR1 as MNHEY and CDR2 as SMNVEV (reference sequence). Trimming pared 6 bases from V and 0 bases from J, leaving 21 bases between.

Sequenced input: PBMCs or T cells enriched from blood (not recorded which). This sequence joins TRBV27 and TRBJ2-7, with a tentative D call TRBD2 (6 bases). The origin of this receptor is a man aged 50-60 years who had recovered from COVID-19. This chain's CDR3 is CASSPYGTPGSSYEQYF. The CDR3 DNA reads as TGTGCCAGCAGCCCTTACGGGACTCCCGGAAGCTCCTACGAGCAGTACTTC.